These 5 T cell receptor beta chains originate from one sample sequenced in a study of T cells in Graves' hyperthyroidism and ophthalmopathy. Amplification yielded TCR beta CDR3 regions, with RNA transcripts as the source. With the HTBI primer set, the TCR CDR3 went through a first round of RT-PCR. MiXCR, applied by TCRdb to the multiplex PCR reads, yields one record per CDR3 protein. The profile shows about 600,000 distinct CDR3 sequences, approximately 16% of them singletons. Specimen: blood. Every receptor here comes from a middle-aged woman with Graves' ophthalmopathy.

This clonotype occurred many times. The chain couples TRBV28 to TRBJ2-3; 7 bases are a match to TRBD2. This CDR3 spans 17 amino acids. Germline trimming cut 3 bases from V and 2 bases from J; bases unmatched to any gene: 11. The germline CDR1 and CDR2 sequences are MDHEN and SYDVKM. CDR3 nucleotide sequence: TGTGCCAGCAGTTTCGACCCCAGCGGGAAAACCACAGATACGCAGTATTTT. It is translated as CASSFDPSGKTTDTQYF.

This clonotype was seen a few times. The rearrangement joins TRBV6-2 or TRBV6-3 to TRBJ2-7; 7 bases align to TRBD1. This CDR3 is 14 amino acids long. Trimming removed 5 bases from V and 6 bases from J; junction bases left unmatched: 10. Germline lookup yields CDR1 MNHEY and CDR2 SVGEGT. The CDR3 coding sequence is TGTGCCAGCAGTGACGGGACAGTAGTTAGCGAGCAGTACTTC. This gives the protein CASSDGTVVSEQYF.

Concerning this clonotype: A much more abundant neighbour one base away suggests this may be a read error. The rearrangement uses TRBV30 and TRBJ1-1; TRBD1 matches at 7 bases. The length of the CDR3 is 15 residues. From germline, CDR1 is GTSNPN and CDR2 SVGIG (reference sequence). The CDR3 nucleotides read TGTGCCTGGGCCCCTCTGGGACAGTTGAACACTGGAGCTTTCTTT. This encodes CAWAPLGQLNTGAFF.

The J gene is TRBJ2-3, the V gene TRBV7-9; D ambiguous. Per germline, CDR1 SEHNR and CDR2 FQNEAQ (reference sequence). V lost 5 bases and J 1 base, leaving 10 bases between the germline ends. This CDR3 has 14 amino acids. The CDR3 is CASSPRFGTDTQYF. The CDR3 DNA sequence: TGTGCCAGCAGCCCACGGTTCGGCACAGATACGCAGTATTTT.

The CDR3 DNA reads as TGTGCCACCAGTACCCGGACAGGGGCCCGGGAGACCCAGTACTTC. It codes for CATSTRTGARETQYF. This chain uses TRBV24-1 with TRBJ2-5; TRBD1 aligns across 9 bases. The V and J ends lost 6 bases and 5 bases, in that order; junction bases with no gene match: 9. The CDR3 runs 15 residues. The V gene's germline CDR1 is KGHDR and CDR2 SFDVKD.